These 8 T cell receptor beta chains were sequenced from one sample in a study of OX40 agonist ivuxolimab in advanced cancers. Generated by immunoSEQ multiplex PCR, the TCRdb table keeps only in-frame clones and is missing some. The sample lists around 67,000 clones; around 81% were seen once. The specimen was CD4+ or CD8+ T cells sorted from blood, collected in a trial of the OX40 agonist ivuxolimab. The receptors shown here come from an adult with an advanced solid tumor such as melanoma, head and neck, liver or kidney cancer.

This chain uses TRBV4-2 with TRBJ1-3; 8 bases map to TRBD1. Trimming cost V 0 bases and J 2 bases; bases outside gene matches: 6. The CDR3 totals 17 residues. From germline, CDR1 is LGHNA and CDR2 YNFKEQ. The chain's CDR3 is CASSQDDRTGTGNTIYF. The CDR3 bases are TGTGCCAGCAGCCAAGACGATCGGACAGGGACTGGAAACACCATATATTTT.

In its sample, this clone was seen once. V gene TRBV14 combines with J gene TRBJ1-2, with TRBD1 matching 9 bases. Germline CDR1 reads SGHDN; CDR2 reads FVKESK. The ends lost 4 bases at V and 6 bases at J; junction bases unmatched: 6. The CDR3 has 14 amino acids. The CDR3 DNA follows: TGTGCCAGCAGCCTGGGACAGGGAGGGGATGGCTACACCTTC. As protein: CASSLGQGGDGYTF.

The chain combines TRBV5-8 with TRBJ2-7; a weak D match, TRBD2 (5 bases). The V and J ends lost 3 bases and 4 bases respectively, with 11 bases between them. Germline loops: CDR1 SGHTS, CDR2 YDEGEE. The CDR3 runs 13 residues. The CDR3 nucleotides read TGTGCCAGCAGCTCCGGACGAGGGTACGAGCAGTACGTC. It encodes CASSSGRGYEQYV.

This sequence joins TRBV6-5 and TRBJ1-2; tentative D call: TRBD1 (6 bases). The CDR3 is 15 amino acids. The germline CDR1 and CDR2 sequences are MNHEY and SVGAGI. Trimming took 2 bases from V and 4 from J, leaving 14 bases between them. Written as DNA, the CDR3 is TGTGCCAGCAGTTACCAGGGGTTCGCAATCTATGGCTACACCTTC. Encoded protein: CASSYQGFAIYGYTF.

The chain uses TRBV4-3 and TRBJ1-4; TRBD1 might be the D (5 bases). This CDR3 has 16 residues. CDR1 LGHNA and CDR2 YSLEER come from the germline V gene. V lost 5 bases and J lost 3, with 16 bases in between. CDR3 DNA sequence: TGCGCCAGCAGCAAAAACCGGTGGGGGGCTAATGAAAAACTGTTTTTT. Residues: CASSKNRWGANEKLFF.

The chain is built from TRBV2 and TRBJ1-4, with D tentatively TRBD1 (5 bases). Trimming removed 6 bases from V and 4 bases from J, with 15 bases in between. CDR1 and CDR2 from the germline V gene are SNHLY and FYNNEI. This CDR3 contains 15 residues. The CDR3 bases are TGTGCCAGCAGGACGACCGGGACGGTTAATGAAAAACTGTTTTTT. Its translation is CASRTTGTVNEKLFF.

The rearrangement joins TRBV6-1 to TRBJ2-7; unclear D gene. Germline V CDR1 and CDR2: MNHNS, SASEGT. The CDR3 has 13 amino acids. The germline V and J ends were trimmed by 1 base and 0 bases, with 4 bases remaining between them. CDR3 nucleotides: TGTGCCAGCAGTGAAGGGACCTCCTACGAGCAGTACTTC. Encoded protein: CASSEGTSYEQYF.

V gene TRBV7-2 combines with J gene TRBJ1-5, with 8 bases that match TRBD1. V lost 6 bases and J lost 8; bases outside the gene matches: 6. The CDR3 has 13 residues. Germline values: CDR1 SGHTA, CDR2 FQGNSA. The CDR3 coding sequence is TGTGCCAGCAGACTTACAGGGGGGGAGCCCCAGCATTTT. Its translation is CASRLTGGEPQHF.